These 16 T cell receptor beta chains were all obtained from the same sample, sequenced in a study of T-cell reconstitution after alpha-beta-depleted transplantation in children. Unique molecular identifiers were incorporated into the prepared TCRbeta library. TCRdb re-called the PCR reads with MiXCR, one entry per CDR3 protein. The sample consists of under 300,000 distinct CDR3 sequences, around 10% of them appearing once. The sample was peripheral blood, taken 180 days after TCRalphabeta/CD19-depleted stem cell transplant. The receptor source for this set is a male patient aged 2-10 years who had a stem cell transplant for chronic granulomatous disease, so the T cells may come from the graft donor.

This clonotype was detected ten times or more. The chain carries TRBV27 and TRBJ2-6; 10 bases agree with TRBD1. Germline loops: CDR1 MNHEY, CDR2 SMNVEV (reference sequence). V trimming: 5 bases; J trimming: 0 bases; junction bases outside the gene matches: 13. This CDR3 region has 20 residues. The CDR3 DNA reads as TGTGCCAGCAGTCCTATGCCCCCGGGACAGGGGCTCTCTGGGGCCAACGTCCTGACTTTC. Amino acid sequence: CASSPMPPGQGLSGANVLTF.

V usage is TRBV12-3 or TRBV12-4 and J usage is TRBJ1-6, with no clear D. The CDR3 is made up of 14 amino acids. Trimming pared 3 bases from V and 5 bases from J, leaving 8 bases between. The CDR3 here is CASSFLGNNSPLHF. Written as DNA, the CDR3 is TGTGCCAGCAGTTTCTTGGGTAATAATTCACCCCTCCACTTT.

This clonotype was detected ten times or more. The gene calls are TRBV5-6 and TRBJ1-4, with no clear D. This CDR3 is built from 12 residues. The V gene lost 5 bases and the J gene lost 11 bases, with 13 bases spanning the gap. From germline, CDR1 is SGHDT and CDR2 YYEEEE. The CDR3 DNA reads TGTGCCAGCAGTCAAGGACGTCTGAAACTGTTTTTT. Translation: CASSQGRLKLFF. The whole variable domain, filled in from reference TRBV5-6 and TRBJ1-4, reads DAGVTQSPTHLIKTRGQQVTLRCSPKSGHDTVSWYQQALGQGPQFIFQYYEEEERQRGNFPDRFSGHQFPNYSSELNVNALLLGDSALYLCASSQGRLKLFFGSGTQLSVL.

This clonotype has ten or more counts. A junction end diverges from the germline sequence, so it may reflect a read error. The chain recombines TRBV2 with TRBJ2-1; 8 nucleotides agree with TRBD2. Per germline, CDR1 SNHLY and CDR2 FYNNEI. This CDR3 comprises 9 residues. CDR3 protein: CASPVGGRF. The DNA for the CDR3 is TGTGCCAGCCCGGTGGGCGGGAGGTTC.

This clonotype has at least ten counts. V is TRBV28 and J is TRBJ1-5; 10 positions agree with TRBD1. V was pared by 6 bases and J by 10 bases, with 9 bases of the junction left unmatched. The CDR3 is 14 amino acids. Germline V CDR1 and CDR2: MDHEN, SYDVKM. The CDR3 nucleotides are TGTGCCAGCAGCCTCGACAGGGGGCGAAAACCCCAGCATTTT. It is translated as CASSLDRGRKPQHF.

This clonotype was seen repeatedly, ten times or more. The genes are TRBV12-3 or TRBV12-4 and TRBJ2-6; D gene uncertain. Trimming left V 6 bases short and J 0 bases short, with 15 bases between. The CDR3 contains 17 residues. The CDR3: CASRLTASSSGANVLTF. The CDR3 region has the DNA TGTGCCAGCAGACTCACAGCATCAAGCTCTGGGGCCAACGTCCTGACTTTC.

This clonotype was counted ten times or more. The chain employs TRBV7-6 and TRBJ2-1, with a tentative D call TRBD2 (6 bases). Germline V gene sequence: CDR1 SGHVS, CDR2 FNYEAQ. This CDR3 comprises 17 residues. The V end lost 1 base, the J end lost 2 bases, and 15 bases lay between the germline ends. Here the CDR3 reads CASSLGLAGRAYNEQFF. CDR3 sequence (DNA): TGTGCCAGCAGCTTAGGGCTGGCGGGGAGAGCCTACAATGAGCAGTTCTTC.

This chain joins TRBV10-1 and TRBJ2-1, with 7 nucleotides matching TRBD2. CDR1 and CDR2 from the germline V gene are WNHNN and SYGVQD (reference sequence). The J segment lost 3 bases and the V segment lost 0 bases, leaving 2 bases of the junction unmatched. The CDR3 runs 15 residues. The CDR3 reads CASSESGGSYNEQFF. The CDR3 DNA sequence: TGCGCCAGCAGTGAGTCTGGCGGGAGCTACAATGAGCAGTTCTTC.

Notes on this clonotype: A much larger clone differs from this one at a single base, so this may be a read error. The rearrangement joins TRBV4-1 to TRBJ1-4; TRBD1 matches at 10 bases. Germline V gives CDR1 MGHRA, CDR2 YSYEKL. There are 17 residues in the CDR3. CDR3: CASSARDRGPTNEKQFF. CDR3 sequence (DNA): TGCGCCAGCAGCGCCCGGGACAGGGGCCCAACTAATGAAAAACAGTTTTTT.

This clonotype was recorded at least ten times. The gene calls are TRBV7-2 and TRBJ1-1, with TRBD1 matching over 7 bases. Germline CDR1 reads SGHTA; CDR2 reads FQGNSA. The CDR3 loop spans 16 amino acids. J lost 5 bases, V lost 6 bases, and 15 bases had no gene match. This CDR3 is CASRFNLRQGGTEAFF. The CDR3 nucleotides are TGTGCCAGCAGATTTAACCTCCGACAGGGCGGGACTGAAGCTTTCTTT.

This clonotype was found many times. This chain joins TRBV25-1 and TRBJ2-4, with D perhaps TRBD1 (6 bases). Trimming removed 5 bases at V and 1 base at J, with 12 bases between. This CDR3 has 15 residues. CDR1 and CDR2 (germline): MGHDK, SYGVNS. The CDR3 sequence is CASSSAGVAKNIQYF. The CDR3 DNA reads as TGTGCCAGCAGTTCGGCAGGGGTGGCCAAAAACATTCAGTACTTC.

This clonotype was seen ten or more times. The V gene is TRBV7-9, the J gene TRBJ2-3, with D perhaps matching TRBD1 (6 bases). The V end lost 4 bases, the J end lost 0 bases, and 14 bases lay between the germline ends. CDR1 and CDR2 from the germline V gene are SEHNR and FQNEAQ (reference sequence). The CDR3 has 16 amino acids. CDR3 in amino acids: CASSSQQGRSTDTQYF. As DNA, the CDR3 is TGTGCCAGCAGCTCACAACAGGGACGGAGCACAGATACGCAGTATTTT.

In this sample, this clonotype turned up many times. The chain uses TRBV10-1 and TRBJ2-1, with D possibly matching TRBD1 (6 bases). Trimming pared 3 bases from V and 2 bases from J, leaving 8 bases between. CDR1 is WNHNN, CDR2 SYGVQD, per germline (reference sequence). The CDR3 sequence is 14 residues long. CDR3 protein: CASSEGTTYNEQFF. The CDR3 nucleotides are TGCGCCAGCAGTGAAGGGACAACCTACAATGAGCAGTTCTTC.

This clonotype appeared many times. This chain joins TRBV24-1 and TRBJ2-3; no firm D call. This CDR3 contains 12 residues. Trimming removed 4 bases from V and 5 bases from J, with 6 bases in between. Germline loops: CDR1 KGHDR, CDR2 SFDVKD. CDR3 coding DNA: TGTGCCACCAGTGAACCGGGAGATACGCAGTATTTT. Encoded protein: CATSEPGDTQYF.

In this sample, this clonotype turned up many times. This sequence joins TRBV7-3 and TRBJ2-1; D not resolved. Germline values: CDR1 SGHTA, CDR2 FQGTGA. With 1 base removed from V and 6 bases from J, the gap between germline ends came to 10 bases. CDR3 size: 14 residues. CDR3 DNA: TGTGCCAGCAGCTTAAGTGGGATCGGCAATGAGCAGTTCTTC. It is translated as CASSLSGIGNEQFF.

This clonotype was seen repeatedly, ten times or more. The rearrangement uses TRBV20-1 and TRBJ2-3; D uncertain. Germline CDR1 is DFQATT and CDR2 is SNEGSKA (reference sequence). There are 11 residues in the CDR3. Between the trimmed V and J ends, which lost 6 bases and 14 bases, there was a span of 18 bases. CDR3: CSAYDSRELYF. CDR3 nucleotide sequence: TGCAGTGCCTACGACTCAAGAGAGTTGTATTTT.